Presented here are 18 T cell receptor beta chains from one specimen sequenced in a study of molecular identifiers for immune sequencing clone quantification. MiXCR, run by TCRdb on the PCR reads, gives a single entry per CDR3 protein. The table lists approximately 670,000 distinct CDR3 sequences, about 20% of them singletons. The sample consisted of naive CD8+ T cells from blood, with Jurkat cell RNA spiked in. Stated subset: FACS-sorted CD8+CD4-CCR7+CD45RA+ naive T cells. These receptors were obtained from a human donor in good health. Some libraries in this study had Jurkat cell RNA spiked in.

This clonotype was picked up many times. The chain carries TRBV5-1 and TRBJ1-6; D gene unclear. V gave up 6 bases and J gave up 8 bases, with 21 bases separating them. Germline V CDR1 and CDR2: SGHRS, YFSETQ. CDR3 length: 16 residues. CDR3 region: CASNDNVGRWDSPLHF. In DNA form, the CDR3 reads TGCGCCAGCAACGACAACGTAGGGCGGTGGGATTCACCCCTCCACTTT.

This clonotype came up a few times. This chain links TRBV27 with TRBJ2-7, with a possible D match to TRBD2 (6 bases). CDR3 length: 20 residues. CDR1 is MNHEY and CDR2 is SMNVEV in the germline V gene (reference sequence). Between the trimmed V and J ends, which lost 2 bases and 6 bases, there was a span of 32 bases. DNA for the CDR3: TGTGCCAGCAGTTTACCAGATAGGGAACAGCCGGGACTCCGCCTCTGCGAGCAGTACTTC. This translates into CASSLPDREQPGLRLCEQYF.

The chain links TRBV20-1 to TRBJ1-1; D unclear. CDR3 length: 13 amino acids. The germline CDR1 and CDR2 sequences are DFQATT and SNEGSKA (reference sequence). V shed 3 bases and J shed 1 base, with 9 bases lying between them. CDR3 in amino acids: CSARRTANTEAFF. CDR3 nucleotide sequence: TGCAGTGCTAGGAGAACAGCGAACACTGAAGCTTTCTTT.

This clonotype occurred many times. The CDR3 coding sequence is TGTGCCAGCAGTTCAGAACAACTAGATACGCAGTATTTT. This translates into CASSSEQLDTQYF. J is TRBJ2-3 and V is TRBV6-2 or TRBV6-3, with no clear D. Germline CDR1 reads MNHEY; CDR2 reads SVGEGT. The CDR3 extends over 13 amino acids. V lost 4 bases and J lost 5, with 10 bases in between.

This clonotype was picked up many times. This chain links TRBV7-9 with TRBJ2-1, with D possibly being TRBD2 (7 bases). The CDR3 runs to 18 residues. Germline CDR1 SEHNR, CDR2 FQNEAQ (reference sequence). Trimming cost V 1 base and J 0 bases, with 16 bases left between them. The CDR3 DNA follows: TGTGCCAGCAGCTTAGAGGGGGGCGGACTAGACTCCTACAATGAGCAGTTCTTC. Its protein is CASSLEGGGLDSYNEQFF. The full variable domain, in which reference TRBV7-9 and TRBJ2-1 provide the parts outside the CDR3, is DTGVSQNPRHKITKRGQNVTFRCDPISEHNRLYWYRQTLGQGPEFLTYFQNEAQLEKSRLLSDRFSAERPKGSFSTLEIQRTEQGDSAMYLCASSLEGGGLDSYNEQFFGPGTRLTVL.

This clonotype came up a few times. Written as DNA, the CDR3 is TGCGCCAGCAGGGGAATATGGGACAGCCCACACCTTTACACAGATACGCAGTATTTT. This codes for CASRGIWDSPHLYTDTQYF. J is TRBJ2-3 and V is TRBV10-2; 7 bases are shared with TRBD1. Trimming cost V 6 bases and J 2 bases; bases outside gene matches: 20. The CDR3 length is 19 residues. The V gene's germline CDR1 is WSHSY and CDR2 SAAADI.

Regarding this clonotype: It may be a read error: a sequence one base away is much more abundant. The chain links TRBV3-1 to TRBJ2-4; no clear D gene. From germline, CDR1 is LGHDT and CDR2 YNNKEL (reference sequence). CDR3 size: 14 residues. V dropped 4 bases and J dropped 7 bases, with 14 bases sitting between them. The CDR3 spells CASSRDVSWNIQYF. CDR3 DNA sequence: TGTGCCAGCAGCCGAGATGTTTCGTGGAACATTCAGTACTTC.

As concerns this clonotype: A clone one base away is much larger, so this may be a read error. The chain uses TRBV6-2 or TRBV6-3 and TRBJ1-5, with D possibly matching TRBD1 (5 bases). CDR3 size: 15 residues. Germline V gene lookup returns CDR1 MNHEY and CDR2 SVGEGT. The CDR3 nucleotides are TGTACCAGCAGCCTCTCCAGGGAGGGCAATCAGCCCCAGCATTTT. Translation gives CTSSLSREGNQPQHF.

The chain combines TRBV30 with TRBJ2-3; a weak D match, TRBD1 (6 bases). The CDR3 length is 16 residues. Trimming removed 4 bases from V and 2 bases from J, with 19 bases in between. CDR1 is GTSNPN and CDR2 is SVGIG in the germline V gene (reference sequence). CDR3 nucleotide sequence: TGTGCCTGGACCAGACCTTGGGGGCAGATCACAGATACGCAGTATTTT. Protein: CAWTRPWGQITDTQYF.

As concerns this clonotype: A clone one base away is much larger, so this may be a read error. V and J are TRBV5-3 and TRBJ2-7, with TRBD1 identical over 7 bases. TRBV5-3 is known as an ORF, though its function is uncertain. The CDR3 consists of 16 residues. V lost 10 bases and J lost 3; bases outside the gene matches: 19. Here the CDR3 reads CAGSADRSSIGYEQYF. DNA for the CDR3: TGTGCCGGCAGCGCGGACAGGAGCTCTATTGGCTACGAGCAGTACTTC.

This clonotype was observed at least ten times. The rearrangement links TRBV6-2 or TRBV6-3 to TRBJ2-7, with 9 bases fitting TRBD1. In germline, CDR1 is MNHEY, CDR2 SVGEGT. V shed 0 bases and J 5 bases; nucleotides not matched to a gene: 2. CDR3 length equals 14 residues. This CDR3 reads CASSYSGQGHEQYF. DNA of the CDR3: TGTGCCAGCAGTTACTCGGGACAGGGCCACGAGCAGTACTTC.

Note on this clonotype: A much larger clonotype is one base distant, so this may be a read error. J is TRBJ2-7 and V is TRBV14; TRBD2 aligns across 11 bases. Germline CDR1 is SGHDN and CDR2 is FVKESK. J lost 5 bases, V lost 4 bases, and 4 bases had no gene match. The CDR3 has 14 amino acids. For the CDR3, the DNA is TGTGCCAGCAGCCTAGCACTAGCGGGAGACGAGCAGTACTTC. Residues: CASSLALAGDEQYF.

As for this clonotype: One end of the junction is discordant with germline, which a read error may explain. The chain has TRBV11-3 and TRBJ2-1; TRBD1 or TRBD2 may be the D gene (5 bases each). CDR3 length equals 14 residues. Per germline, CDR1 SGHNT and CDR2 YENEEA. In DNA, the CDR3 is TGTGCCAGCAGCTTACGGGGACGTCCTAATGAGCAGCTCTTC. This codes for CASSLRGRPNEQLF.

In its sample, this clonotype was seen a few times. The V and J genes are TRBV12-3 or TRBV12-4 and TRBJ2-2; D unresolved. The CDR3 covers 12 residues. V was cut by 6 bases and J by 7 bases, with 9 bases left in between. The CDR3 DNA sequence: TGTGCCAGCAGCCATGAGGACGGGGAGCTGTTTTTT. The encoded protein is CASSHEDGELFF.

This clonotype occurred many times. The CDR3 DNA sequence: TGTGCCAGCAGTGACAGGGGGACATTCACAGATACGCAGTATTTT. As protein: CASSDRGTFTDTQYF. This chain joins TRBV2 and TRBJ2-3; TRBD1 matches 7 bases. The J segment lost 2 bases and the V segment lost 3 bases, leaving 5 bases of the junction unmatched. This CDR3 has 15 amino acids. From germline, CDR1 is SNHLY and CDR2 FYNNEI.

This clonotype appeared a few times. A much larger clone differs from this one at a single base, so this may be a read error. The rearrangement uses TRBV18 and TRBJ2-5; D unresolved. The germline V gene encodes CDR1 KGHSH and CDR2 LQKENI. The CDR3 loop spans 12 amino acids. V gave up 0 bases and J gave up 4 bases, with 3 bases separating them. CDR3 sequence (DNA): TGTGCCAGCTCACCACCGGCAGAGACCCAGTACTTC. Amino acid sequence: CASSPPAETQYF. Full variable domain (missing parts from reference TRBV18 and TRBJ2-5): NAGVMQNPRHLVRRRGQEARLRCSPMKGHSHVYWYRQLPEEGLKFMVYLQKENIIDESGMPKERFSAEFPKEGPSILRIQQVVRGDSAAYFCASSPPAETQYFGPGTRLLVL.

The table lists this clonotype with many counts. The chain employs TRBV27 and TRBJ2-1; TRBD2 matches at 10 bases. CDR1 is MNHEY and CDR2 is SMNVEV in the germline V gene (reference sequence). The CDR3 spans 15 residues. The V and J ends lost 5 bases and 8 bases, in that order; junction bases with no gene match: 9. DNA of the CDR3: TGTGCCAGCAGTATTACGGCTAGCGGGAGTTATGAGCAGTTCTTC. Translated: CASSITASGSYEQFF.

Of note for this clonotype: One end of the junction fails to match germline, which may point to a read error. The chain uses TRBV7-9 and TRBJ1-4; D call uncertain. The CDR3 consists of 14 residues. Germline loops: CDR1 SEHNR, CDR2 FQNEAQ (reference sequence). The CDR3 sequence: CANSTRATNEKLFF. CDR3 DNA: TGTGCCAACAGCACCAGAGCAACTAATGAAAAACTGTTTTTT.